The source of this T cell receptor beta chain is a study of cytomegalovirus exposure and HLA in healthy donors. On the study more broadly: Most donors, about 77% of several hundred genotyped, fell in the Caucasian-associated ancestry cluster.

Donors in the study were healthy people who gave bone marrow. The CDR3 spans 15 residues. Losses at the gene ends were 5 bases for V and 6 bases for J; bases not matched to a gene: 6. In germline, CDR1 is SGHTA, CDR2 FQGNSA. In the PCR, 60 Vbeta and 13 Jbeta primers were used. The data were produced by immunoSEQ multiplex PCR, yet TCRdb's version contains in-frame clones alone and is incomplete. This sample yields 90,000 to 140,000 clones, of which over 60% are seen a single time; about 7.5% belongs to the top ten. General study points: CMV serostatus alone was available as immune exposure information.

On this clone itself: The target antigen is unknown.

The chain combines TRBV7-2 with TRBJ2-2; 10 positions agree with TRBD1. This TCR was sampled from a man aged 40-49 years in good health and CMV-seropositive. What was sequenced was PBMCs. The CDR3 spells CASSRQGASAGELFF. CDR3 sequence (DNA): TGTGCCAGCAGCCGACAGGGGGCATCGGCCGGGGAGCTGTTTTTT.